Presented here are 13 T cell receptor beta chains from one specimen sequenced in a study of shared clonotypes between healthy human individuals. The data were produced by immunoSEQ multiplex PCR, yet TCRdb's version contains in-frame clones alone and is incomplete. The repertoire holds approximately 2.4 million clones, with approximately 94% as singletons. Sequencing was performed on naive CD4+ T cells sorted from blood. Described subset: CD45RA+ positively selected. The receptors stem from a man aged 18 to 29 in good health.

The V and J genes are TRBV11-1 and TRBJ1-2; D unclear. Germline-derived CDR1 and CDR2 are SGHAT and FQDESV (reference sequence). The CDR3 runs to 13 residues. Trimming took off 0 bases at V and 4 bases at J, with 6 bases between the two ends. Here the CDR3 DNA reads TGTGCCAGCAGCTTAGCAGGAGGCTATGGCTACACCTTC. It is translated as CASSLAGGYGYTF. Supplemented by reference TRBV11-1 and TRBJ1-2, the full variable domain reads EAEVAQSPRYKITEKSQAVAFWCDPISGHATLYWYRQILGQGPELLVQFQDESVVDDSQLPKDRFSAERLKGVDSTLKIQPAELGDSAMYLCASSLAGGYGYTFGSGTRLTVV.

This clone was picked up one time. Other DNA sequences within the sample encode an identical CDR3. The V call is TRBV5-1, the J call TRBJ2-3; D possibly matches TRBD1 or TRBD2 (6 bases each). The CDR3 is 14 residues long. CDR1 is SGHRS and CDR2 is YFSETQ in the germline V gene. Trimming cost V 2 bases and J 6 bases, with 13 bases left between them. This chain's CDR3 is CASSLGTGADTQYF. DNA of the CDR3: TGCGCCAGCAGCTTAGGTACGGGGGCCGATACGCAGTATTTT.

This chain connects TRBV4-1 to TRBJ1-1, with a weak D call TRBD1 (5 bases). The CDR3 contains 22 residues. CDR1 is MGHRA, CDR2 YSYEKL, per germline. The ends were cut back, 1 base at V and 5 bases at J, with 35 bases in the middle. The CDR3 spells CASSQAYVGVTTLPAVYTEAFF. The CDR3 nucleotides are TGCGCCAGCAGCCAAGCTTACGTGGGGGTCACTACTCTACCAGCCGTTTATACTGAAGCTTTCTTT.

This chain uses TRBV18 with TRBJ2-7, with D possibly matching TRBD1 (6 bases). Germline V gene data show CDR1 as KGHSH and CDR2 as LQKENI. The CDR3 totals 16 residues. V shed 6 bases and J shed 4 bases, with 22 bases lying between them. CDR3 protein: CASSLGWTVTEYEQYF. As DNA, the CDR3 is TGTGCCAGCTCCCTCGGCTGGACAGTCACCGAGTACGAGCAGTACTTC.

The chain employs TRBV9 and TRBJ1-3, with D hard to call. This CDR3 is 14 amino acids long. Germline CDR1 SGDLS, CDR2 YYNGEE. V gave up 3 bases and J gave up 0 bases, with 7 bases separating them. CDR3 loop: CASSAEYSGNTIYF. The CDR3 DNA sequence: TGTGCCAGCAGCGCAGAGTACTCTGGAAACACCATATATTTT.

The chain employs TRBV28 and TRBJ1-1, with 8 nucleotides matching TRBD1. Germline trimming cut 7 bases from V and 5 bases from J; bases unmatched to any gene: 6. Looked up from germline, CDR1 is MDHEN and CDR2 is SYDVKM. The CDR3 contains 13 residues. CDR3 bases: TGTGCCAGCAAGCAGGGGGCTAGGACTGAAGCTTTCTTT. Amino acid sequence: CASKQGARTEAFF.

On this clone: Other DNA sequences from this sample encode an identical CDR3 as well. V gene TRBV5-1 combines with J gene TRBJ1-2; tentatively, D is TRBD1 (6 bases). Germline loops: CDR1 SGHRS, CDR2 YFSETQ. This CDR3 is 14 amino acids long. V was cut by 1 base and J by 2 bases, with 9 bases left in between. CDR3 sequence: CASSLSGENYGYTF. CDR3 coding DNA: TGCGCCAGCAGCTTGTCAGGGGAGAACTATGGCTACACCTTC.

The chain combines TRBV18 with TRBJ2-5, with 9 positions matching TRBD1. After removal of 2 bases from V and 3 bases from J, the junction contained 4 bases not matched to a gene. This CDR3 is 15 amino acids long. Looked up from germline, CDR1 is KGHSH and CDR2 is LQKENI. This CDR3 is CASSPGTGREETQYF. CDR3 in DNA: TGTGCCAGCTCACCAGGGACAGGGCGGGAAGAGACCCAGTACTTC. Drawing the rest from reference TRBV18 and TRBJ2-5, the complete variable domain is NAGVMQNPRHLVRRRGQEARLRCSPMKGHSHVYWYRQLPEEGLKFMVYLQKENIIDESGMPKERFSAEFPKEGPSILRIQQVVRGDSAAYFCASSPGTGREETQYFGPGTRLLVL.

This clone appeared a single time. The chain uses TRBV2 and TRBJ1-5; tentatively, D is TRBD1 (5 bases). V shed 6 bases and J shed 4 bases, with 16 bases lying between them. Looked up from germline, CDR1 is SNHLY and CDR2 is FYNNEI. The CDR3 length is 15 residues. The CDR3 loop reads CASRVSGTGNQPQHF. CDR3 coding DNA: TGTGCCAGCAGAGTATCCGGGACCGGGAATCAGCCCCAGCATTTT.

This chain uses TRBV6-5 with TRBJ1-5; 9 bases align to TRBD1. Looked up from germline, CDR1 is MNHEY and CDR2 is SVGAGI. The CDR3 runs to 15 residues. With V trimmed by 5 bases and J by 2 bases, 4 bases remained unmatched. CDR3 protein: CASSVQGAGNQPQHF. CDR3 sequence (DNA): TGTGCCAGCAGTGTACAGGGGGCCGGCAATCAGCCCCAGCATTTT.

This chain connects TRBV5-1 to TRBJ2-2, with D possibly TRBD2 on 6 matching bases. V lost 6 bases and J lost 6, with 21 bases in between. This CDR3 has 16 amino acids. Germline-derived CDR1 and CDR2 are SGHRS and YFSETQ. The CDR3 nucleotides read TGCGCCAGCATTCCGGGTCACGGGACTTCCCCCGGGGAGCTGTTTTTT. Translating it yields CASIPGHGTSPGELFF.

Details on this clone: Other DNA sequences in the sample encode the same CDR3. CDR3 loop: CASSEAGNTEAFF. For the CDR3, the DNA is TGTGCCAGCAGTGAAGCGGGGAACACTGAAGCTTTCTTT. This chain joins TRBV6-1 and TRBJ1-1; D remains unclear. Germline CDR1 reads MNHNS; CDR2 reads SASEGT. The CDR3 totals 13 residues. Trimming removed 0 bases at V and 1 base at J, with 3 bases between.

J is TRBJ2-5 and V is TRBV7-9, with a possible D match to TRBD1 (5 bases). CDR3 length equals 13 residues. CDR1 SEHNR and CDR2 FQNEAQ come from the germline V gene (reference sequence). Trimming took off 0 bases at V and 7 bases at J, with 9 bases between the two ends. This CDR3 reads CASSLAGQGTQYF. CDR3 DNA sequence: TGTGCCAGCAGCTTAGCAGGGCAGGGGACCCAGTACTTC.